This TCR beta chain was observed in a study of blood T cells in healthy people across ages. Sample-barcoded 5' priming and a J-beta primer mix drove a second PCR of about 7 to 11 cycles. TCRdb reprocessed the 5' RACE reads via MiXCR and lists one record per CDR3 protein. This sample has around 990,000 distinct CDR3 sequences, with about 23% found just once. Donation came from healthy Caucasian individuals in Russia who were aged 6 to 90. No fewer than 6.5 million PBMCs went into each sample. Between the trimmed V and J ends, which lost 4 bases and 1 base, there was a span of 11 bases. The CDR3 has 15 residues. Germline lookup yields CDR1 SGHAT and CDR2 FQNNGV. This clonotype was counted a few times. In addition, the sample was reused for a study of T cells of mothers and their children.

The rearrangement joins TRBV11-2 to TRBJ2-1; perhaps TRBD1 as D (6 bases). Sequenced sample: blood. The receptor was isolated from a girl aged 2 to 10 in good health. Written as DNA, the CDR3 is TGTGCCAGCAGCTGGACGACAGGTTCCTACAATGAGCAGTTCTTC. This translates into CASSWTTGSYNEQFF.